This T cell receptor (beta chain) was identified during a study of shared clonotypes between healthy human individuals. CDR3 length: 15 amino acids. CDR1 GTSNPN and CDR2 SVGIG come from the germline V gene (reference sequence). CD45RO-negative CD8 cells positively selected for CCR7 made up the naive population, which excluded terminally differentiated effector memory CD45RA+ cells. Here immunoSEQ multiplex PCR was the method, and the copy in TCRdb shows in-frame clones only, minus some. This sample has over 2 million clones, with about 94% found just once. The chain carries TRBV30 and TRBJ1-1, with TRBD1 matching over 9 bases. The material sequenced was naive CD8+ T cells sorted from blood. The source is a man younger than 35 in good health. The CDR3 DNA is TGTGCATACCTGACAGGGGGAAGGCGAAAGAAGGAAGCTTTCTTT. Translated, it gives CAYLTGGRRKKEAFF. Using reference TRBV30 and TRBJ1-1 for the parts outside the CDR3, the full variable domain is SQTIHQWPATLVQPVGSPLSLECTVEGTSNPNLYWYRQAAGRGLQLLFYSVGIGQISSEVPQNLSASRPQDRQFILSSKKLLLSDSGFYLCAYLTGGRRKKEAFFGQGTRLTVV.